The TCR beta chain described here comes from a study of blood T cell repertoires in COVID-19. Turning to the study itself: There were acute and convalescent COVID-19 samples, and they came from the United States, Italy and Spain. Sample material is recorded as cDNA or gDNA derived from T cells, B-cell-depleted T cells, or PBMCs.

Original analysis: Nucleated cell counts were estimated from reference gene primer amplification. Sequencing was performed with immunoSEQ multiplex PCR; in TCRdb, only in-frame clones are kept and a portion is missing. V and J calls and clone size are those listed in that table; D and trimming were worked out from the DNA. This sample has fewer than 400,000 clones; roughly 90% occur once, and the top ten carry about 8.9%. Regarding this clone: The same CDR3 arises from other DNA sequences in this sample as well.

Individuals aged roughly 18 to 90 years were recruited from 24 US areas. This CDR3 spans 11 amino acids. V gave up 4 bases and J gave up 4 bases, with 2 bases separating them. Sequencing was done on a sample of PBMCs or T cells enriched from blood (not recorded which). The rearrangement joins TRBV12-3 or TRBV12-4 to TRBJ2-1; D gene uncertain. The sequence derives from a woman younger than 30 who had recovered from COVID-19. CDR3 in DNA: TGTGCCAGCAGTTCGTACAATGAGCAGTTCTTC. It specifies CASSSYNEQFF.